Listed here are 8 T cell receptor beta chains from one sample, sequenced in a study of T cells in Graves' hyperthyroidism and ophthalmopathy. Amplification of TCR beta CDR3 regions was performed using RNA transcripts as template. The HTBI set primed first-round TCR CDR3 RT-PCR. One entry per CDR3 protein, called by TCRdb with MiXCR from the multiplex PCR reads. Of approximately 870,000 distinct CDR3 sequences in the sample, roughly 37% were seen once. The material sequenced was blood. The receptors shown here come from a man aged 18 to 30 with Graves' hyperthyroidism.

This clonotype was seen repeatedly, ten times or more. V usage is TRBV20-1 and J usage is TRBJ2-7, with a tentative D call TRBD1 (6 bases). There are 15 residues in the CDR3. V lost 1 base and J lost 4, with 17 bases in between. Germline V lookup: CDR1 DFQATT, CDR2 SNEGSKA (reference sequence). The DNA for the CDR3 is TGCAGTGCTAGAGTCAAAGGGGGAGCAGGGTACGAGCAGTACTTC. Protein: CSARVKGGAGYEQYF.

The chain carries TRBV20-1 and TRBJ1-2; D unresolved. The V gene's germline CDR1 is DFQATT and CDR2 SNEGSKA (reference sequence). V lost 6 bases to trimming and J lost 3 bases, with 5 bases between them. This CDR3 has 10 amino acids. The CDR3 reads CSAGDYGYTF. The CDR3 coding sequence is TGCAGTGCCGGGGACTATGGCTACACCTTC.

This clonotype turned up a few times. This chain uses TRBV10-3 with TRBJ2-7, with TRBD2 matching over 7 bases. The CDR3 length is 13 residues. Germline assignment: CDR1 ENHRY and CDR2 SYGVKD. Trimming at V came to 8 bases and at J to 2 bases, leaving 6 bases not matched to a gene. The CDR3 sequence is CAISGTNTYEQYF. The CDR3 DNA sequence: TGTGCCATCTCCGGGACTAACACCTACGAGCAGTACTTC.

This clonotype appeared many times. V gene TRBV9 combines with J gene TRBJ2-5; D perhaps matches TRBD2 (6 bases). Trimming cost V 0 bases and J 5 bases, with 17 bases left between them. CDR3 length: 16 amino acids. CDR1 SGDLS and CDR2 YYNGEE come from the germline V gene. The CDR3: CASSVEGTGGPETQYF. The CDR3 nucleotides read TGTGCCAGCAGCGTAGAGGGGACTGGAGGGCCGGAGACCCAGTACTTC.

The chain uses TRBV6-5 and TRBJ2-7; D call uncertain. V was clipped by 8 bases and J by 5 bases, with 16 bases between them. The germline gives CDR1 MNHEY, CDR2 SVGAGI. This CDR3 has 13 amino acids. The CDR3 region is CASSRVYGDEQYF. The CDR3, as DNA: TGTGCCAGCTCCCGCGTGTATGGGGACGAGCAGTACTTC.

This clonotype was picked up a small number of times. The CDR3: CASRPDDNSNQPQHF. The CDR3 region has the DNA TGTGCCAGCAGACCCGATGACAATAGCAATCAGCCCCAGCATTTT. The chain couples TRBV2 to TRBJ1-5; no reliable D call. From germline, CDR1 is SNHLY and CDR2 FYNNEI. V was shortened by 6 bases and J by 0 bases, with 12 bases between the two germline ends. This CDR3 comprises 15 residues.

The V call is TRBV29-1, the J call TRBJ2-7; 11 nucleotides match TRBD2. With 4 bases clipped from V and 0 bases from J, the junction kept 5 bases outside the gene matches. This CDR3 spans 15 amino acids. CDR1 is SQVTM, CDR2 ANQGSEA, per germline. The CDR3 DNA follows: TGCAGCGTTGTCGTAACTAGCGGGAGCTCCTACGAGCAGTACTTC. Translated, it gives CSVVVTSGSSYEQYF.

A word on this clonotype: Being one base from a much bigger clone, this may be a read error. The chain uses TRBV7-9 and TRBJ1-1, with D possibly being TRBD1 (6 bases). The CDR3 has 14 residues. Trimming took 3 bases from V and 6 from J, leaving 14 bases between them. The germline CDR1 and CDR2 sequences are SEHNR and FQNEAQ (reference sequence). The chain's CDR3 is CASSLMQGPSEAFF. The CDR3 coding sequence is TGTGCCAGCAGCTTGATGCAGGGGCCCTCTGAAGCTTTCTTT.